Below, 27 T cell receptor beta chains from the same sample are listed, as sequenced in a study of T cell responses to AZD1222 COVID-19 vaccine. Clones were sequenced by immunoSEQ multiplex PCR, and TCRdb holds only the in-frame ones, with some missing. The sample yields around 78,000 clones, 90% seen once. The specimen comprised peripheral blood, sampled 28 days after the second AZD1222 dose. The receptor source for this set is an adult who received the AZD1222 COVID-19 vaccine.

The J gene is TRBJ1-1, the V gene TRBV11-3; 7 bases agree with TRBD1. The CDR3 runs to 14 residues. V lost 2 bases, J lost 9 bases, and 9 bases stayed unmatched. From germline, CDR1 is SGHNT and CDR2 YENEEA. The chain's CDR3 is CASSLSGGGSKAFF. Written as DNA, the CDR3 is TGTGCCAGCAGCTTATCCGGAGGGGGCTCCAAAGCTTTCTTT.

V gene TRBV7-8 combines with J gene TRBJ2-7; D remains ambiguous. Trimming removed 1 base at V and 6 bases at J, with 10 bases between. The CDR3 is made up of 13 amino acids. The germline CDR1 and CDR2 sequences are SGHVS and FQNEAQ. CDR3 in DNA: TGTGCCAGCAGCTTAGGCCAGGCCAGCGAGCAGTACTTC. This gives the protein CASSLGQASEQYF.

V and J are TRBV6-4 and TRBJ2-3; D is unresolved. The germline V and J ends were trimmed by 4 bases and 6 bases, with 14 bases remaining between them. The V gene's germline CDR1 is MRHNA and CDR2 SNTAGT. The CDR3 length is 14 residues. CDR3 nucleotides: TGTGCCAGCAGTGGCTCCCTTTTTACGGATACGCAGTATTTT. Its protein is CASSGSLFTDTQYF.

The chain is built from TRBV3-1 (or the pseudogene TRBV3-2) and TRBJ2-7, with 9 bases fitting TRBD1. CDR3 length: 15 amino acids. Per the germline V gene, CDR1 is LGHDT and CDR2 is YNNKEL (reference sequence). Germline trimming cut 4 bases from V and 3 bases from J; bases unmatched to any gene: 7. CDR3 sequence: CASSLLGDRVYEQYF. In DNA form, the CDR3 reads TGTGCCAGCAGCCTTTTAGGGGACAGGGTCTACGAGCAGTACTTC.

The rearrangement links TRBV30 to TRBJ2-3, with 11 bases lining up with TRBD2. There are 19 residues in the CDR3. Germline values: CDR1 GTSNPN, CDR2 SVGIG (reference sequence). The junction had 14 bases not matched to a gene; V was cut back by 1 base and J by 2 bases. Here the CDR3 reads CAWSGRASGGHTYTDTQYF. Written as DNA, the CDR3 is TGTGCCTGGAGTGGGCGGGCTAGCGGGGGGCACACATACACAGATACGCAGTATTTT.

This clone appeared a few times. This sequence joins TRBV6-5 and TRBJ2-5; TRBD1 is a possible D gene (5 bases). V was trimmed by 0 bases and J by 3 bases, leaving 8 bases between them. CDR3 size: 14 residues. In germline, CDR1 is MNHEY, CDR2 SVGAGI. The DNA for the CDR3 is TGTGCCAGCAGTTACTCAGGGGCAGAAGAGACCCAGTACTTC. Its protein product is CASSYSGAEETQYF.

CDR3 protein: CASNEGVNGYTF. CDR3 nucleotides: TGCGCCAGCAACGAGGGGGTAAATGGCTACACCTTC. V usage is TRBV5-1 and J usage is TRBJ1-2; TRBD1 might be the D (6 bases). Trimming removed 6 bases at V and 6 bases at J, with 12 bases between. The CDR3 has 12 residues. CDR1 and CDR2 from the germline V gene are SGHRS and YFSETQ.

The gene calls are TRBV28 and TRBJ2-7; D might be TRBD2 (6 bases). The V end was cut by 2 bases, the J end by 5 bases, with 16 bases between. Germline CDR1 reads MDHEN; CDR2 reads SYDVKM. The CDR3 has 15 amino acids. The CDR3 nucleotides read TGTGCCAGCAGTTTAGGCGGCAACGGAGGGGACGAGCAGTACTTC. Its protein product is CASSLGGNGGDEQYF.

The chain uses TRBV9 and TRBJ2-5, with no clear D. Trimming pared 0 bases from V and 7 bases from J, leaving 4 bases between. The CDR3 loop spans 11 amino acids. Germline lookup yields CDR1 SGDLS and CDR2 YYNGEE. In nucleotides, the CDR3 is TGTGCCAGCAGCGTAGGCGGGACCCAGTACTTC. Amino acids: CASSVGGTQYF.

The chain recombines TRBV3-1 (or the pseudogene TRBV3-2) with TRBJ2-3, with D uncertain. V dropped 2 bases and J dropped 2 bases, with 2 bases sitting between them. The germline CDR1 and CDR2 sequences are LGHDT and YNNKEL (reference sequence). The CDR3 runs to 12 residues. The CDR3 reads CASSQFTDTQYF. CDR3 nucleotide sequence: TGTGCCAGCAGCCAATTCACAGATACGCAGTATTTT.

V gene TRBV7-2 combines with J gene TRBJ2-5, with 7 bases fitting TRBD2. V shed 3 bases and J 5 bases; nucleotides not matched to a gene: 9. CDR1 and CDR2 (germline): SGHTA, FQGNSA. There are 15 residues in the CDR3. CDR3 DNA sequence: TGTGCCAGCAGCTTTAGTCCGGGAGCGGGGGAGACCCAGTACTTC. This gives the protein CASSFSPGAGETQYF.

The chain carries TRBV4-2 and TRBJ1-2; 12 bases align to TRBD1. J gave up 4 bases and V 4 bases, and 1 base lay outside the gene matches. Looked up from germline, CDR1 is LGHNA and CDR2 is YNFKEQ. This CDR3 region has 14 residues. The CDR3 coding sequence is TGTGCCAGCAGCCGGGACAGGGGGCCCTATGGCTACACCTTC. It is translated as CASSRDRGPYGYTF.

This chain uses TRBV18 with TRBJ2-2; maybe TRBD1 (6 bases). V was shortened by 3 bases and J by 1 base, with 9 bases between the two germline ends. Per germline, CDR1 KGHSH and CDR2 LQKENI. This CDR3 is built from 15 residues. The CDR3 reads CASSPSTGNTGELFF. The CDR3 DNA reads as TGTGCCAGCTCACCTTCGACAGGGAACACCGGGGAGCTGTTTTTT.

The CDR3 nucleotides are TGTGCCAGCAGCTTGTCCGATCATGAGCAGTTCTTC. It specifies CASSLSDHEQFF. This chain joins TRBV7-3 and TRBJ2-1, with unresolved D. CDR1 and CDR2 from the germline V gene are SGHTA and FQGTGA. V shed 3 bases and J shed 8 bases, with 8 bases lying between them. This CDR3 region has 12 residues.

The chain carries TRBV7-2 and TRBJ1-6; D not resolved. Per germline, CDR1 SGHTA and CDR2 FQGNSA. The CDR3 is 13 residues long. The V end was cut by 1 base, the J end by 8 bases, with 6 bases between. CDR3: CASSLENDSPLHF. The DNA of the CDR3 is TGTGCCAGCAGCTTAGAGAACGATTCACCCCTCCACTTT.

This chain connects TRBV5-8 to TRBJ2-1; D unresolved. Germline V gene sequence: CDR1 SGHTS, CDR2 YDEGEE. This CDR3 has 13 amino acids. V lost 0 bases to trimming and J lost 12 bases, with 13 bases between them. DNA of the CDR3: TGTGCCAGCAGCTTGGCCGTAGATTTCGGGCAGTTCTTC. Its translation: CASSLAVDFGQFF.

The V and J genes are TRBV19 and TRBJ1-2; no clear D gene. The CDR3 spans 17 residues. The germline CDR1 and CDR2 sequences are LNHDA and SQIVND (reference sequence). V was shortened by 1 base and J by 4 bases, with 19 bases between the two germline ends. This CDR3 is CASSIALRGVPVYGYTF. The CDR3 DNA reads TGTGCCAGTAGTATAGCCTTACGCGGAGTTCCTGTCTATGGCTACACCTTC.

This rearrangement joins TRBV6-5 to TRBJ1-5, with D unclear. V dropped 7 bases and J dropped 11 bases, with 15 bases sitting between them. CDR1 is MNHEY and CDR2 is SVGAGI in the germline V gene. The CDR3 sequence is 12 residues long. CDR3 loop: CASIRPESAQHF. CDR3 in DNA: TGTGCCAGCATCAGGCCGGAGTCAGCCCAGCATTTT.

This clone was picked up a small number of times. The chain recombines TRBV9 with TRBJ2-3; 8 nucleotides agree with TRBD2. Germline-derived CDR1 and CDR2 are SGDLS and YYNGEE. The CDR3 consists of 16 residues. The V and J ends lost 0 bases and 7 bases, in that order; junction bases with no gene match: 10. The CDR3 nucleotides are TGTGCCAGCAGCGTAGCTGGGGGGCGGGAGGTGTATACGCAGTATTTT. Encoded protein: CASSVAGGREVYTQYF.

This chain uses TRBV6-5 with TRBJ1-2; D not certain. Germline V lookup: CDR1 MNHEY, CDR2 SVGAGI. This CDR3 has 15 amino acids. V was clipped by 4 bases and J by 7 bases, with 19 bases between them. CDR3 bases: TGTGCCAGCAGTTTACTGGGTGTCTTACGGGCTGGCTACACCTTC. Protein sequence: CASSLLGVLRAGYTF.

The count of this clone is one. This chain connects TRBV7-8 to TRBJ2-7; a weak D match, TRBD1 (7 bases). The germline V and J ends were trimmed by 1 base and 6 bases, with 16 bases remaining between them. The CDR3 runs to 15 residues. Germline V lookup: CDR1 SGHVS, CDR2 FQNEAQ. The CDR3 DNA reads TGTGCCAGCAGCTTAGTGGCAGGGGGGAACAGCGAGCAGTACTTC. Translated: CASSLVAGGNSEQYF.

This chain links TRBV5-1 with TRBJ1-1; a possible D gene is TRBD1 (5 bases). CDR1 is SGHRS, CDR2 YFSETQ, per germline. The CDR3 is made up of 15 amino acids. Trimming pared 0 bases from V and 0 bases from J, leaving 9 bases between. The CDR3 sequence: CASSLDGTMNTEAFF. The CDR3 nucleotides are TGCGCCAGCAGCTTGGATGGGACTATGAACACTGAAGCTTTCTTT.

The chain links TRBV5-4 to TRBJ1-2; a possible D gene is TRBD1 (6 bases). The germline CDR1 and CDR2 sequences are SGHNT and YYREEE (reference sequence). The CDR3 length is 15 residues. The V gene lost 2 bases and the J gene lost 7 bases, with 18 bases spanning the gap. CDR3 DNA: TGTGCCAGCAGCTTTCCCCGACAGGACCTCTCTGGCTACACCTTC. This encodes CASSFPRQDLSGYTF.

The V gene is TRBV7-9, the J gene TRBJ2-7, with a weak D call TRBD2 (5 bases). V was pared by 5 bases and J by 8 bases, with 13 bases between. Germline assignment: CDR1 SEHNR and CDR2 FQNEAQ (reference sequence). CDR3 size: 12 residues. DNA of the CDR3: TGTGCCAGCAGCCAGGAGGTAGGGAAGCAGTACTTC. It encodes CASSQEVGKQYF.

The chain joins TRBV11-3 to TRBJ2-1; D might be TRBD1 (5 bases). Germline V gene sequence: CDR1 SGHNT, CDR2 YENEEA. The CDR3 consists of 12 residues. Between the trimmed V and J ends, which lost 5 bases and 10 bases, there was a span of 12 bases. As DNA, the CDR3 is TGTGCCAGCAGCCCGACAGACACCGAGCAGTTCTTC. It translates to CASSPTDTEQFF. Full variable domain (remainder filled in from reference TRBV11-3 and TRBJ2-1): EAGVVQSPRYKIIEKKQPVAFWCNPISGHNTLYWYLQNLGQGPELLIRYENEEAVDDSQLPKDRFSAERLKGVDSTLKIQPAELGDSAVYLCASSPTDTEQFFGPGTRLTVL.

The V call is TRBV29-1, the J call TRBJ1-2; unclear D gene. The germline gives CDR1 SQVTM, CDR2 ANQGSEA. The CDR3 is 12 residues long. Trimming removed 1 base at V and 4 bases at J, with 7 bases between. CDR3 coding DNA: TGCAGCGTTGAAGGGGGTAGCTATGGCTACACCTTC. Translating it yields CSVEGGSYGYTF.

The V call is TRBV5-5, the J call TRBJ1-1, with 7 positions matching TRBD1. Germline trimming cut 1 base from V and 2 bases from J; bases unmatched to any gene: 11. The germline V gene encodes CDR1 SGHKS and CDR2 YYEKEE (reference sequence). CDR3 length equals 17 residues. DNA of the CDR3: TGTGCCAGCAGCTTGACCCCAATTACAGGGGATAACACTGAAGCTTTCTTT. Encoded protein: CASSLTPITGDNTEAFF.